This TCR beta chain was observed in a study of Graves' ophthalmopathy and Graves' hyperthyroidism. Findings of the study overall: Blood also harbored most expanded thyroid clonotypes above 0.001 frequency. A classifier, a 13-signature model, separated ophthalmopathy from stable hyperthyroidism with around 88% sensitivity and less than 83% specificity.

Comment on this clonotype: No antigen is known for it.

V was trimmed by 6 bases and J by 3 bases, leaving 14 bases between them. The length of the CDR3 is 14 residues. The diagnostic workup employed clinical symptoms, serum thyroxine, TRAb, thyroid ultrasound and orbital computed tomography. Fresh peripheral blood (around 10 ml) yielded the PBMCs. The sequenced template was RNA, covering the TCR beta CDR3 region. RT-PCR with HTBI primers came first, then second-round multiplex PCR. Each CDR3 protein is one row after TCRdb ran MiXCR on the multiplex PCR reads. The sample shows 650,000 to 900,000 distinct CDR3 sequences, about 44% of them seen only once. The sequencing input was peripheral blood. This sequence originates from an adult man with Graves' ophthalmopathy. The chain combines TRBV12-3 or TRBV12-4 with TRBJ1-1; the D gene is possibly TRBD1 (6 bases). CDR3 sequence reads: CASSRQGGDTEAFF. Written as DNA, the CDR3 is TGTGCCAGCAGCCGACAAGGGGGGGACACTGAAGCTTTCTTT.